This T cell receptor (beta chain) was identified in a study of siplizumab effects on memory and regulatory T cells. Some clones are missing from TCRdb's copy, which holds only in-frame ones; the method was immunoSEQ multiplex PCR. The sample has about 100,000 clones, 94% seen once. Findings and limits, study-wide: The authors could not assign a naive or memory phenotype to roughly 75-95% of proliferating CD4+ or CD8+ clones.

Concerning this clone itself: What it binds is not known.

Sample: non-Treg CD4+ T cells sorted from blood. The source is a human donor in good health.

CDR3 sequence reads: CASSLSGEGTMLGYTF. CDR3 coding DNA: TGTGCCAGCAGTTTATCGGGTGAAGGGACTATGCTAGGCTACACCTTC. The rearrangement joins TRBV27 to TRBJ1-2, with D possibly TRBD1 on 5 matching bases. The germline gives CDR1 MNHEY, CDR2 SMNVEV (reference sequence). CDR3 size: 16 residues. Deletions cut 0 bases from V and 8 bases from J, with 19 bases between.